This T cell receptor beta chain was recovered during a study of blood T cells in healthy people across ages. The use of a sample-barcoded 5' primer and a J-beta primer mix characterized a second PCR of 7 to 11 cycles. TCRdb itself ran the 5' RACE reads through MiXCR, one entry per CDR3 protein. The table includes around 1,000,000 distinct CDR3 sequences, less than 25% detected once. The germline V gene has CDR1 SGDLS and CDR2 YYNGEE. V lost 0 bases and J lost 5, with 11 bases in between. The length of the CDR3 is 14 residues. These data were also filed under a second study, of T cells of mothers and their children.

The chain joins TRBV9 to TRBJ1-1; no clear D gene. This TCR came from a girl aged 2 to 9 in good health. The sequencing input was blood. The CDR3 spells CASSVAPDETEAFF. CDR3 DNA sequence: TGTGCCAGCAGCGTAGCTCCAGATGAAACTGAAGCTTTCTTT.